This record looks at one TCR beta chain sequence and its context. Its matching antigen is unknown. These data come from a study of cytomegalovirus exposure and HLA in healthy donors. 60 Vbeta and 13 Jbeta primers were used in PCR. Some clones are missing from TCRdb's copy, which holds only in-frame ones; the method was immunoSEQ multiplex PCR. The table includes some 140,000 clones, approximately 80% detected once. Study-level points and caveats: When analyzed later, a missense DCLRE1C variant was found to be linked to TCR beta V- and J-gene trimming. Researchers counted about 150 TCR beta chains as cytomegalovirus-associated. There were a few CMV-associated chains whose specificity for CMV antigens was confirmed in vitro.

The receptor's source is a male donor in good health and CMV-seropositive. Sequencing was carried out using PBMCs.

In nucleotides, the CDR3 is TGTGCCAGCAGCGTAGTTGGGGGCTCGATCAATGAGCAGTTCTTC. Encoded protein: CASSVVGGSINEQFF. The V and J genes are TRBV9 and TRBJ2-1; the D gene is possibly TRBD1 (6 bases). The germline V and J ends were trimmed by 0 bases and 6 bases, with 13 bases remaining between them. Germline CDR1 is SGDLS and CDR2 is YYNGEE. The CDR3 runs to 15 residues.